This T cell receptor beta chain was retrieved from a study of shared clonotypes between healthy human individuals. Study-wide points: Sampling covered blood only; tissue repertoires likely differ.

CDR3 size: 19 residues. Germline CDR1 is MGHRA and CDR2 is YSYEKL. Losses at the gene ends were 1 base for V and 0 bases for J; bases not matched to a gene: 4. In regard to this clone: Its antigen is unknown.

The repertoire was sequenced with immunoSEQ multiplex PCR; TCRdb's copy has only in-frame clones and lacks some. The table records more than 500,000 clones, more than 95% of them present only once. The source is a woman aged 25 to 39 in good health. The sequencing sample was made of naive CD4+ T cells sorted from blood. Subset specified: CD45RA+ positively selected. The chain is built from TRBV4-1 and TRBJ2-6; 12 nucleotides agree with TRBD2. CDR3 DNA sequence: TGCGCCAGCAGCCAAGGGAGACTAGCGGGGGCCTCTGGGGCCAACGTCCTGACTTTC. The encoded protein is CASSQGRLAGASGANVLTF.